This paragraph reports one T cell receptor (beta chain). TCRdb's copy holds only in-frame clones and misses some; the assay was immunoSEQ multiplex PCR. The repertoire has about 75,000 clones, about 85% of them found once; the top ten carry 15% to 20%. The sample belongs to a study of OX40 agonist ivuxolimab in advanced cancers. Study-level background: With ivuxolimab, an agonistic anti-OX40 (CD134) antibody, patients were treated. Eligibility rules accepted prior anti-PD-1, anti-PD-L1 or anti-CTLA-4 therapy, and 30% to 40% had some.

V lost 3 bases and J lost 6; bases outside the gene matches: 4. Germline CDR1 is MNHEY and CDR2 is SMNVEV (reference sequence). The CDR3 totals 16 residues. Sample: CD4+ or CD8+ T cells sorted from blood, taken in a trial of the OX40 agonist ivuxolimab. The chain employs TRBV27 and TRBJ2-2; 13 bases map to TRBD2. This sequence was found in an adult with an advanced solid tumor such as melanoma, head and neck, liver or kidney cancer. This chain's CDR3 is CASSFMTSGGPGELFF. CDR3 DNA sequence: TGTGCCAGCAGTTTTATGACTAGCGGGGGGCCCGGGGAGCTGTTTTTT.